These T cell receptor beta chains were read from a single sample in a study of cytomegalovirus exposure and HLA in healthy donors. The table came from immunoSEQ multiplex PCR; TCRdb's copy has only in-frame clones and leaves some out. The sample yields 80,000 to 130,000 clones, around 80% seen once. Sample: PBMCs. The receptors originated from a female donor in good health and CMV-seropositive. The CDR3 runs from the conserved cysteine through the conserved F or W. D genes are given only for firm matches. Clone size is not always given. Where it is, it says once, few, many or a class for expanded clones.

v_gene	j_gene	abundance	d_gene	CDR3nt	CDR3aa
TRBV6-5	TRBJ2-7	few	TRBD1	TGTGCCAGCAGTCCGTTAGGGACAGGGACCTACGAGCAGTACTTC	CASSPLGTGTYEQYF
TRBV6-6	TRBJ1-4	-	-	TGTGCCAGCAGTTACTCCGGACAGATGAATGAAAAACTGTTTTTT	CASSYSGQMNEKLFF
TRBV5-6	TRBJ2-5	-	TRBD1	TGTGCCAGCAGCTTGGTGGGCAGGGGGCACGAGACCCAGTACTTC	CASSLVGRGHETQYF
TRBV11-3	TRBJ2-3	-	TRBD2	TGTGCCAGCAGCTTCGAGACTAGCGGGAGGCCAGCAGATACGCAGTATTTT	CASSFETSGRPADTQYF
TRBV5-1	TRBJ1-1	-	TRBD1	TGCGCCAGCAGCTTGGGGCAGGGGGCGTCAAATGAAGCTTTCTTT	CASSLGQGASNEAFF
TRBV7-9	TRBJ2-6	-	-	TGTGCCAGCAGTACCGGGACACGCTCTGGGGCCAACGGCCTGACTTTC	CASSTGTRSGANGLTF
TRBV9	TRBJ2-7	-	-	TGTGCCAGCAGCGTCTCAGGGTTACCCCTCGAGCAGTACTTC	CASSVSGLPLEQYF
TRBV6-1	TRBJ2-7	-	-	TGTGCCAGCAGTTGGCTGATGCCCTACGAGCAGTACTTC	CASSWLMPYEQYF
TRBV7-2	TRBJ2-5	-	TRBD2	TGTGCCAGCAGCACGCTAGCGGGAATGAGAGAGACCCAGTACTTC	CASSTLAGMRETQYF
TRBV15	TRBJ1-3	-	-	TGTGCCACCAGCAGAGAATTAGCCGGTAGCTCTGGAAACACCATATATTTT	CATSRELAGSSGNTIYF
TRBV5-6	TRBJ2-2	-	-	TGTGCCAGCAGCCACACAGCCACCGGGGAGCTGTTTTTT	CASSHTATGELFF
TRBV6-6	TRBJ2-6	-	-	TGTGCCAGCAGCATAGCAGGGTCTGGGGCCAACGTCCTGACTTTC	CASSIAGSGANVLTF
TRBV7-2	TRBJ2-5	-	-	TGTGCCAGCAGCTGGCGGGAGACCCAGTACTTC	CASSWRETQYF
TRBV4-2	TRBJ1-4	-	-	TGTGCCAGCAGCCAAGATATAGGGGGAACTAATGAAAAACTGTTTTTT	CASSQDIGGTNEKLFF
TRBV19	TRBJ2-7	-	-	TGTGCCAGTAGTATAACAACAGGTAACGAGCAGTACTTC	CASSITTGNEQYF